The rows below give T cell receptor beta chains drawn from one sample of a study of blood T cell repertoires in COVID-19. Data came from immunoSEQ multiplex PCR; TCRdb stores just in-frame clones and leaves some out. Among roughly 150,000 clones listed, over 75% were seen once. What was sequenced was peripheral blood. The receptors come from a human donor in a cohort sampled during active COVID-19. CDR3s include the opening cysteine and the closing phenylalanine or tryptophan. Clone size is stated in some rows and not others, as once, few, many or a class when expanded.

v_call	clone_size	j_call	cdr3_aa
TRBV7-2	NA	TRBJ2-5	CASSLESGTRGTQYF
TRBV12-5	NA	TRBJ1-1	CASGLFGNTEAFF
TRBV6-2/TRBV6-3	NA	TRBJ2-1	CASSYWGRDEQFF
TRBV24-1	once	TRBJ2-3	CATSDFVSGSTDTQYF
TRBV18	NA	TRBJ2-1	CASSPKLADYNEQFF
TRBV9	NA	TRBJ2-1	CASSVATGYEQFF
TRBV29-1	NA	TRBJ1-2	CSVEEPDGYTF
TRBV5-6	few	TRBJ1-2	CASSLGHGYTF
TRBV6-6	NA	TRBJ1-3	CASSPTGTPSGNTIYF
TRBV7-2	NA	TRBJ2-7	CASSLEVAVSYEQYF
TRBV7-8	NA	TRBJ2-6	CASTSRTRSSGANVLTF
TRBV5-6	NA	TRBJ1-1	CASSYRGAGTEAFF
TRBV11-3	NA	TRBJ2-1	CASSIWGGVNEQFF
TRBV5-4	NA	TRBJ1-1	CASSVTGRNTEAFF
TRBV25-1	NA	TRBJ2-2	CASGGLAGNTGELFF
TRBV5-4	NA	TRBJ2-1	CASSLDRYNEQFF
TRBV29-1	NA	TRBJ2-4	CSARGGQNIQYF
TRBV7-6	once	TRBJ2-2	CASSLSSGSATGELFF
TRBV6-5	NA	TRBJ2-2	CASSIRRGTGELFF
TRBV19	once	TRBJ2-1	CASSMGTSNEQFF
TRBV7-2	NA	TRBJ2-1	CASSKGTSGTHNEQFF
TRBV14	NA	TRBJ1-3	CASSQAYGTGVSSGNTIYF
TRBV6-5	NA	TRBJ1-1	CASSYDRGNTEAFF
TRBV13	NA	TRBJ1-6	CASSLRGSPLHF
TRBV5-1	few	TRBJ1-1	CASSPVGTGGPSTEAFF
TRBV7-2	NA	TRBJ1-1	CASSLAAKLQNTEAFF
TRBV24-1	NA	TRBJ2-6	CATSDPQGSGANVLTF
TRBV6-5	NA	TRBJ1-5	CASRSLGGNNQPQHF
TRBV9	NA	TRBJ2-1	CASSVSSRQFF
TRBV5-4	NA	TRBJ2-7	CASSLGTGVPYEQYF
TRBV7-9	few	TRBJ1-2	CASSPVPGQGETSYGYTF
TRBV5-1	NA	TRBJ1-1	CASSLGPRSVYQGTEAFF
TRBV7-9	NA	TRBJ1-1	CASSLQGFITEAFF